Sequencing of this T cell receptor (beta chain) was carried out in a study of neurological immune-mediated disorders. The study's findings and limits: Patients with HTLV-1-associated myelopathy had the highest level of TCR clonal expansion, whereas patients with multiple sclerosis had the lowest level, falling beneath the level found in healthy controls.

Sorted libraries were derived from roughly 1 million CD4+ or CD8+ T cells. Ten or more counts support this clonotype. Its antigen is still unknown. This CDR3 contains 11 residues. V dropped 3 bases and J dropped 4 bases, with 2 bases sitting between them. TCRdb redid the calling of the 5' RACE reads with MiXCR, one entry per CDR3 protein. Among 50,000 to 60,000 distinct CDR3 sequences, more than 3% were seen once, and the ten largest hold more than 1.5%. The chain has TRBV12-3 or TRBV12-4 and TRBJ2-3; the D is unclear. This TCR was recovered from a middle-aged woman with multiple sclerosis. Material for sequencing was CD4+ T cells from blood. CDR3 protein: CASSFPDTQYF. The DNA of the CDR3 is TGTGCCAGCAGTTTTCCAGATACGCAGTATTTT.